This T cell receptor (beta chain) was sequenced in a study of identical twins (dated by TCRdb to about 2016). Some background on the complete study: The study deep-sequenced TCR alpha and beta repertoires from monozygotic twins, unrelated adults of various ages and cord blood to test whether fetal clonotypes persist. To rule out contamination, replicate twin experiments were performed at different times with different library preparation protocols.

Overall study outcomes, separate from this receptor: Out-of-frame TCR alpha sharing in monozygotic twins was systematically underestimated by recombination models, whereas sharing between unrelated individuals was in agreement with the recombination models. Because the same donors could not be followed over many years, the conclusions relied on cross-sectional statistical analysis. Invariant T cells such as MAIT and iNKT could partly confound zero-insertion analyses, although diverse VJ usage argued against such confounding for most clonotypes. Excess twin sharing in beta out-of-frame sequences was weaker because fewer shared sequences lowered the signal-to-noise ratio. Fewer insertions were carried by abundant cord blood beta clonotypes, a similar but weaker trend appeared in young adult naive repertoires, and no such trend appeared in memory repertoires. Out-of-frame TCR alpha sequences shared between twins showed an excess of low generation-probability sequences compared with coincidental sharing between unrelated individuals.

Details on this clonotype: This receptor's antigen is unknown. Nothing much larger sits one base from this clone, and base qualities are not available.

V and J lose 8 bases and 2 bases, and a span of 15 bases separates them. Via the germline V gene, CDR1 is ENHRY and CDR2 SYGVKD. From the cysteine through the phenylalanine, the CDR3 covers 15 amino acids. Only the CDR3 DNA stays, 45 bases, in frame from base 1. Receptors were amplified or captured by 5' RACE. The sample was run on an Illumina HiSeq 2000. A universal primer binding site was added through template switching, and the final cDNA carried a unique molecular identifier so that TCR cDNA molecules could be counted accurately. Specific primers in the conserved constant-segment region were used to synthesize first-strand cDNA for TCR alpha and beta chains. To control for contamination, every cDNA library was double barcoded, receiving both a SMART-Mk sample barcode and Illumina barcodes. Two successive PCR steps introduced TruSeq adapter sequences along with Illumina sample barcodes. Sequencing of the TCR alpha and beta cDNA libraries was done on the Illumina HiSeq platform using custom primers. Per the source publication's procedure: Unique molecular identifiers were extracted from raw reads with MiGEC, and CDR3 positions were determined with MiXCR. Recombination models were inferred per individual with the repgenHMM and IGoR tools using an EM algorithm. The analysis of shared clonotypes was done with the tcR package in R, with sharing normalized by the product of cloneset sizes. To study raw recombination without the effects of thymic and clonal selection, out-of-frame nonproductive sequences were analyzed. TCRdb reprocessed the public reads (quality trimming at Q25 with fastp, clone calling with MiXCR) and kept in-frame beta chains. Each entry is one CDR3 protein sequence, shown with its most common DNA and genes. These V and J calls are TCRdb output, not the study's own analysis. The sample has approximately 490,000 distinct CDR3 sequences on record, approximately 20% of them singletons. Approximately 0.52% of the sample is taken by the ten largest.

All donors were healthy Caucasians. The twin cohort consisted of three pairs of female monozygotic twins, all aged 18 to 29 years. CD4+ and CD8+ T cell populations were isolated with positive isolation kits from Invitrogen. The same data also contributed to another study, on yellow fever vaccine responses in identical twins. The second paper further reports: The authors reported that the T cell response to vaccination in identical twins appeared partly convergent and partly personalized. The study precisely tracked vaccine-responding T cell clones in identical twins.

In this chain, TRBV10-3 is recombined with TRBJ2-2, with the D gene uncertain. The origin of this receptor is a young woman in good health. The sequencing input was CD4+ T cells sorted from blood. In nucleotide form, the sequence is TGTGCCATCGGGAAGACGGTACCAAACACCGGGGAGCTGTTTTTT. The resulting protein is CAIGKTVPNTGELFF.